The rows below give T cell receptor beta chains drawn from one sample of a study of cytomegalovirus exposure and HLA in healthy donors. The method was immunoSEQ multiplex PCR; TCRdb's version includes in-frame clones alone and lacks a portion of them. This table has 170,000 or so clones, roughly four fifths appearing once. Sequenced: PBMCs. The receptors originated from a girl aged 5-17 years in good health and CMV-seropositive. The CDR3 runs from the conserved cysteine through the conserved F or W. A D gene is named only where the DNA matches it firmly. Clone size is shown for a subset of rows, as once, few, many or a class of expanded clone.

D: .; J: TRBJ1-1; V: TRBV7-8; size: .; CDR3: CASSLGYREGSSEAFF; DNA: TGTGCCAGCAGCTTAGGTTACAGGGAGGGCTCGTCTGAAGCTTTCTTT
D: TRBD1; J: TRBJ1-2; V: TRBV7-3; size: .; CDR3: CASSFEPGQGAIHTF; DNA: TGTGCCAGCAGCTTTGAACCGGGACAGGGGGCGATCCACACCTTC
D: TRBD1; J: TRBJ1-1; V: TRBV27; size: .; CDR3: CASSSQGRTEAFF; DNA: TGTGCCAGCAGTTCACAGGGGAGGACTGAAGCTTTCTTT
D: .; J: TRBJ2-5; V: TRBV11-2; size: once; CDR3: CASSLTGTTGETQYF; DNA: TGTGCCAGCAGCTTAACCGGTACGACGGGAGAGACCCAGTACTTC
D: TRBD1; J: TRBJ1-2; V: TRBV12-5; size: .; CDR3: CASGLGTGYGYTF; DNA: TGTGCTAGTGGTTTGGGGACAGGATATGGCTACACCTTC
D: .; J: TRBJ1-1; V: TRBV30; size: .; CDR3: CAWSVGGGTEAFF; DNA: TGTGCCTGGAGTGTTGGGGGGGGGACTGAAGCTTTCTTT
D: .; J: TRBJ1-4; V: TRBV11-1; size: .; CDR3: CASSAGFPANEKLFF; DNA: TGTGCCAGCAGCGCAGGGTTTCCGGCTAATGAAAAACTGTTTTTT
D: .; J: TRBJ1-6; V: TRBV10-2; size: .; CDR3: CASSVSPGSSPLHF; DNA: TGCGCCAGCAGTGTCTCACCGGGGAGCTCACCCCTCCACTTT
D: TRBD1; J: TRBJ1-1; V: TRBV14; size: .; CDR3: CASSHRQGRATEAFF; DNA: TGTGCCAGCAGCCACAGACAGGGTCGGGCCACTGAAGCTTTCTTT
D: TRBD1; J: TRBJ1-1; V: TRBV6-4; size: once; CDR3: CASSDGTGGRTEAFF; DNA: TGTGCCAGCAGTGACGGGACAGGGGGTAGGACTGAAGCTTTCTTT
D: TRBD1; J: TRBJ1-1; V: TRBV5-1; size: .; CDR3: CATRTGGKLTEAFF; DNA: TGCGCCACCCGGACAGGGGGCAAGCTCACTGAAGCTTTCTTT
D: TRBD1; J: TRBJ2-1; V: TRBV19; size: once; CDR3: CASSLTGTGWDEQFF; DNA: TGTGCCAGTAGCCTCACCGGGACAGGGTGGGATGAGCAGTTCTTC
D: .; J: TRBJ1-1; V: TRBV11-2; size: .; CDR3: CASSPTWGRNTEAFF; DNA: TGTGCCAGCAGCCCAACTTGGGGGCGGAACACTGAAGCTTTCTTT
D: .; J: TRBJ1-2; V: TRBV27; size: .; CDR3: CASSLERTNYGYTF; DNA: TGTGCCAGCAGTTTAGAGAGAACTAACTATGGCTACACCTTC
D: TRBD1; J: TRBJ1-6; V: TRBV28; size: once; CDR3: CASSQGALLSPLHF; DNA: TGTGCCAGCAGCCAGGGGGCGCTTCTTTCACCCCTCCACTTT
D: TRBD1; J: TRBJ1-2; V: TRBV29-1; size: .; CDR3: CSVGQGDTGGYTF; DNA: TGCAGCGTCGGACAGGGTGATACTGGTGGCTACACCTTC
D: .; J: TRBJ2-3; V: TRBV7-9; size: .; CDR3: CASSQGVTSDTQYF; DNA: TGTGCCAGCAGTCAAGGAGTAACCTCAGATACGCAGTATTTT
D: TRBD1; J: TRBJ2-3; V: TRBV7-3; size: .; CDR3: CASSLGTGGHTQYF; DNA: TGTGCCAGCAGCTTAGGGACAGGGGGACATACGCAGTATTTT
D: .; J: TRBJ2-1; V: TRBV6-6; size: once; CDR3: CASSYSIRGEQFF; DNA: TGTGCCAGCAGTTACTCGATTCGCGGGGAGCAGTTCTTC
D: TRBD1; J: TRBJ1-2; V: TRBV28; size: .; CDR3: CASSLFGQGYGYTF; DNA: TGTGCCAGCAGTTTGTTCGGACAGGGATATGGCTACACCTTC
D: .; J: TRBJ1-2; V: TRBV11-1; size: .; CDR3: CASSPSGGHYGYTF; DNA: TGTGCCAGCAGCCCCTCGGGGGGGCACTATGGCTACACCTTC
D: .; J: TRBJ2-1; V: TRBV4-2; size: .; CDR3: CASSQESVRLSYNEQFF; DNA: TGTGCCAGCAGCCAAGAATCGGTCAGGTTATCCTACAATGAGCAGTTCTTC
D: .; J: TRBJ1-1; V: TRBV25-1; size: .; CDR3: CASTRGGPGTEAFF; DNA: TGTGCCAGCACCCGGGGGGGGCCAGGCACTGAAGCTTTCTTT
D: .; J: TRBJ1-1; V: TRBV11-2; size: .; CDR3: CASSFTGSNTEAFF; DNA: TGTGCCAGCAGCTTTACAGGGAGCAACACTGAAGCTTTCTTT
D: .; J: TRBJ1-1; V: TRBV28; size: .; CDR3: CASSLSTAGEAFF; DNA: TGTGCCAGCAGTTTATCAACCGCGGGTGAAGCTTTCTTT
D: .; J: TRBJ1-2; V: TRBV30; size: few; CDR3: CAWSVRDGWEGYTF; DNA: TGTGCCTGGAGTGTACGAGACGGCTGGGAGGGCTACACCTTC
D: TRBD2; J: TRBJ2-5; V: TRBV6-1; size: .; CDR3: CASNPRLAAQETQYF; DNA: TGTGCCAGCAATCCCCGACTAGCGGCCCAAGAGACCCAGTACTTC
D: .; J: TRBJ2-7; V: TRBV30; size: .; CDR3: CAWSPPGRPVAEQYF; DNA: TGTGCCTGGAGTCCACCCGGCAGGCCCGTCGCCGAGCAGTACTTC
D: TRBD2; J: TRBJ2-5; V: TRBV5-6; size: .; CDR3: CASSWVFRGGLGETQYF; DNA: TGTGCCAGCAGCTGGGTCTTTCGGGGGGGCCTAGGCGAGACCCAGTACTTC
D: TRBD1; J: TRBJ1-2; V: TRBV4-1; size: .; CDR3: CASSPPAGGSGYGYTF; DNA: TGCGCCAGCAGCCCCCCGGCAGGGGGTTCTGGCTATGGCTACACCTTC
D: .; J: TRBJ2-5; V: TRBV5-1; size: few; CDR3: CASSLFSSGQETQYF; DNA: TGCGCCAGCAGCTTGTTTTCCAGCGGCCAAGAGACCCAGTACTTC
D: TRBD1; J: TRBJ1-5; V: TRBV19; size: .; CDR3: CASSTDREYSNQPQHF; DNA: TGTGCCAGTAGTACGGACAGGGAGTATAGCAATCAGCCCCAGCATTTT
D: TRBD2; J: TRBJ2-3; V: TRBV2; size: .; CDR3: CASSPRTSGGYTDTQYF; DNA: TGTGCCAGCAGCCCCCGGACTAGCGGGGGGTACACAGATACGCAGTATTTT
D: TRBD1; J: TRBJ2-3; V: TRBV29-1; size: .; CDR3: CSVEAQGAWDTQYF; DNA: TGCAGCGTTGAGGCCCAGGGGGCGTGGGATACGCAGTATTTT
D: TRBD1; J: TRBJ1-2; V: TRBV6-6; size: .; CDR3: CASSYPTGGYGYTF; DNA: TGTGCCAGCAGTTACCCTACAGGGGGTTATGGCTACACCTTC
D: .; J: TRBJ1-1; V: TRBV2; size: .; CDR3: CASSEARSTEAFF; DNA: TGTGCCAGCAGTGAAGCGCGAAGCACTGAAGCTTTCTTT
D: TRBD1; J: TRBJ1-4; V: TRBV19; size: .; CDR3: CASTDHGQGSEKLFF; DNA: TGTGCCAGTACCGATCACGGACAGGGTAGCGAAAAACTGTTTTTT
D: .; J: TRBJ1-1; V: TRBV14; size: .; CDR3: CASSQERTWGTEAFF; DNA: TGTGCCAGCAGCCAAGAAAGGACATGGGGCACTGAAGCTTTCTTT
D: .; J: TRBJ2-7; V: TRBV2; size: once; CDR3: CASSVHTDYEQYF; DNA: TGTGCCAGCAGTGTTCACACAGACTACGAGCAGTACTTC
D: .; J: TRBJ2-5; V: TRBV21-1; size: .; CDR3: CASSKDQGGETQYF; DNA: TGTGCCAGCAGCAAAGATCAGGGAGGGGAGACCCAGTACTTC
D: TRBD1; J: TRBJ1-1; V: TRBV18; size: .; CDR3: CASSRDRGHSFF; DNA: TGTGCCAGCTCACGGGACAGGGGACATTCGTTCTTT
D: .; J: TRBJ1-1; V: TRBV30; size: few; CDR3: CAYPPGYMNTEAFF; DNA: TGTGCCTACCCCCCAGGTTATATGAACACTGAAGCTTTCTTT
D: .; J: TRBJ1-1; V: TRBV10-1; size: .; CDR3: CASTPGGEVRGTEAFF; DNA: TGCGCCAGCACGCCAGGAGGGGAGGTGAGGGGCACTGAAGCTTTCTTT
D: .; J: TRBJ2-7; V: TRBV5-5; size: .; CDR3: CASSLETPSYEQYF; DNA: TGTGCCAGCAGCTTGGAGACACCCTCCTACGAGCAGTACTTC
D: TRBD1; J: TRBJ1-2; V: TRBV19; size: .; CDR3: CASSIDRQGRIRGYTF; DNA: TGTGCCAGTAGTATAGACCGACAGGGGAGGATCAGGGGCTACACCTTC
D: TRBD1; J: TRBJ1-1; V: TRBV7-3; size: .; CDR3: CASSWRPPVAGQGGTEAFF; DNA: TGTGCCAGCAGCTGGCGCCCTCCGGTGGCCGGACAGGGAGGGACTGAAGCTTTCTTT
D: TRBD1; J: TRBJ2-4; V: TRBV19; size: .; CDR3: CASSHIDRGPNIQYF; DNA: TGTGCCAGTAGCCACATTGACAGGGGGCCGAACATTCAGTACTTC
D: .; J: TRBJ2-3; V: TRBV5-6; size: .; CDR3: CASSSGQTHPDTQYF; DNA: TGTGCCAGCAGCTCCGGACAGACCCACCCAGATACGCAGTATTTT
D: TRBD1; J: TRBJ2-7; V: TRBV11-3; size: few; CDR3: CASSSGQRGEQYF; DNA: TGTGCCAGCAGCTCGGGACAGAGAGGGGAGCAGTACTTC
D: .; J: TRBJ2-7; V: TRBV19; size: .; CDR3: CASISGYEQYF; DNA: TGTGCCAGTATATCCGGCTACGAGCAGTACTTC
D: .; J: TRBJ1-1; V: TRBV29-1; size: few; CDR3: CSVIGGKGGTEAFF; DNA: TGCAGCGTTATCGGAGGTAAGGGGGGGACTGAAGCTTTCTTT
D: .; J: TRBJ1-5; V: TRBV6-1; size: .; CDR3: CASSEEPSPGDQPQHF; DNA: TGTGCCAGCAGTGAAGAACCGAGCCCGGGGGACCAGCCCCAGCATTTT
D: TRBD1; J: TRBJ2-1; V: TRBV6-1; size: once; CDR3: CASSLRTGTNEQFF; DNA: TGTGCCAGCAGTTTACGGACAGGGACCAATGAGCAGTTCTTC
D: TRBD2; J: TRBJ2-2; V: TRBV13; size: .; CDR3: CASSLRSSGVVGNTGELFF; DNA: TGTGCCAGCAGCTTACGGAGTAGCGGGGTGGTCGGAAACACCGGGGAGCTGTTTTTT
D: TRBD2; J: TRBJ2-3; V: TRBV13; size: few; CDR3: CASSSATSFSITDTQYF; DNA: TGTGCCAGCAGCTCCGCGACTAGCTTTTCTATAACAGATACGCAGTATTTT
D: .; J: TRBJ1-2; V: TRBV7-9; size: .; CDR3: CASSSTELGDGYTF; DNA: TGTGCCAGCAGCTCTACGGAGTTAGGAGATGGCTACACCTTC
D: TRBD2; J: TRBJ2-5; V: TRBV7-6; size: .; CDR3: CASSLAGLAGDETQYF; DNA: TGTGCCAGCAGCTTAGCCGGACTAGCGGGGGATGAGACCCAGTACTTC
D: .; J: TRBJ2-3; V: TRBV4-1; size: .; CDR3: CASSQPIRGADTDTQYF; DNA: TGCGCCAGCAGCCAACCCATCCGGGGGGCTGACACAGATACGCAGTATTTT
D: .; J: TRBJ2-3; V: TRBV5-8; size: .; CDR3: CASSLGGTDTQYF; DNA: TGTGCCAGCAGCTTAGGCGGGACAGATACGCAGTATTTT